This passage covers 19 T cell receptor beta chains from one sample sequenced in a study of cytomegalovirus exposure and HLA in healthy donors. It was with 60 Vbeta and 13 Jbeta primers that the PCR ran. Repertoires were generated with immunoSEQ multiplex PCR, while TCRdb's copy carries only in-frame clones and drops some. In the table there are fewer than 95,000 clones, 60% to 70% of which are singletons. The sequencing input was PBMCs. These TCRs come from a woman in her 30s in good health and CMV-seronegative.

This rearrangement joins TRBV6-1 to TRBJ1-6; D ambiguous. Trimming took off 8 bases at V and 0 bases at J, with 11 bases between the two ends. Germline CDR1 MNHNS, CDR2 SASEGT. The CDR3 consists of 15 residues. CDR3 in amino acids: CASLTASSYNSPLHF. For the CDR3, the DNA is TGTGCCAGCCTGACGGCTAGCTCCTATAATTCACCCCTCCACTTT.

This clone has more than one count but fewer than ten. The chain employs TRBV6-5 and TRBJ1-1; D is uncertain. CDR3 size: 13 residues. The V end was cut by 0 bases, the J end by 5 bases, with 7 bases between. The V gene's germline CDR1 is MNHEY and CDR2 SVGAGI. CDR3 coding DNA: TGTGCCAGCAGTTACTCGGAGCGTACTGAAGCTTTCTTT. Residues: CASSYSERTEAFF.

The chain links TRBV27 to TRBJ1-4; a possible D gene is TRBD1 (5 bases). This CDR3 has 17 residues. With 3 bases removed from V and 0 bases from J, the gap between germline ends came to 14 bases. Looked up from germline, CDR1 is MNHEY and CDR2 is SMNVEV (reference sequence). The CDR3 region is CASSFFGDSSTNEKLFF. In DNA form, the CDR3 reads TGTGCCAGCAGTTTTTTCGGGGACTCGTCAACTAATGAAAAACTGTTTTTT.

This chain connects TRBV2 to TRBJ2-1, with D perhaps TRBD1 (6 bases). CDR1 is SNHLY, CDR2 FYNNEI, per germline. Trimming removed 6 bases at V and 1 base at J, with 10 bases between. This CDR3 region has 14 residues. CDR3 sequence: CASSITGSYNEQFF. DNA for the CDR3: TGTGCCAGCAGCATAACAGGGTCCTACAATGAGCAGTTCTTC.

The gene calls are TRBV30 and TRBJ1-4, with 7 bases that match TRBD1. The ends lost 0 bases at V and 8 bases at J; junction bases unmatched: 12. CDR1 is GTSNPN, CDR2 SVGIG, per germline (reference sequence). The CDR3 spans 16 residues. DNA of the CDR3: TGTGCCTGGAGTGTAGGGTTGGGACAGATGAGGGAAAAACTGTTTTTT. Protein product: CAWSVGLGQMREKLFF.

The chain employs TRBV6-4 and TRBJ1-2, with D possibly matching TRBD1 (5 bases). Germline CDR1 reads MRHNA; CDR2 reads SNTAGT. The CDR3 extends over 11 amino acids. The V end lost 6 bases, the J end lost 6 bases, and 8 bases lay between the germline ends. CDR3 nucleotides: TGTGCCAGCAGGGGGGGAGATGGCTACACCTTC. Protein: CASRGGDGYTF.

The rearrangement uses TRBV7-9 and TRBJ2-3; 8 nucleotides align to TRBD2. Germline CDR1 and CDR2: SEHNR and FQNEAQ (reference sequence). V trimming: 3 bases; J trimming: 4 bases; junction bases outside the gene matches: 9. This CDR3 has 16 amino acids. CDR3 in amino acids: CASSFPPGGRSDTQYF. Written as DNA, the CDR3 is TGTGCCAGCAGCTTCCCGCCGGGGGGGAGGTCAGATACGCAGTATTTT.

The V and J genes are TRBV4-1 and TRBJ1-2; no definite D call. V was cut by 0 bases and J by 5 bases, with 7 bases left in between. In germline, CDR1 is MGHRA, CDR2 YSYEKL. This CDR3 contains 13 residues. The CDR3 loop is CASSQDRGYGYTF. CDR3 nucleotide sequence: TGCGCCAGCAGCCAAGATCGAGGGTATGGCTACACCTTC.

The V and J genes are TRBV6-1 and TRBJ2-2; no firm D call. Trimming left V 5 bases short and J 1 base short, with 2 bases between. The CDR3 has 12 amino acids. CDR1 and CDR2 (germline): MNHNS, SASEGT. The CDR3 protein is CASSLNTGELFF. As DNA, the CDR3 is TGTGCCAGCAGTCTGAACACCGGGGAGCTGTTTTTT.

To note about this clone: This sample includes further DNA sequences coding for the same CDR3. V usage is TRBV9 and J usage is TRBJ2-7; 8 bases align to TRBD1. With 0 bases clipped from V and 4 bases from J, the junction kept 3 bases outside the gene matches. The CDR3 covers 14 residues. Germline assignment: CDR1 SGDLS and CDR2 YYNGEE. The CDR3 DNA reads as TGTGCCAGCAGCGTAGGACAGGGGACGTACGAGCAGTACTTC. Its translation is CASSVGQGTYEQYF.

This clone came up once. V usage is TRBV6-5 and J usage is TRBJ1-5; D is ambiguous. The CDR3 covers 15 residues. V was clipped by 0 bases and J by 0 bases, with 6 bases between them. Germline loops: CDR1 MNHEY, CDR2 SVGAGI. The CDR3 loop reads CASSYSSLSNQPQHF. Here the CDR3 DNA reads TGTGCCAGCAGTTACTCGTCACTTAGCAATCAGCCCCAGCATTTT.

Judged by abundance, this clone is hyperexpanded. Other DNA sequences within the sample encode an identical CDR3. The genes are TRBV4-1 and TRBJ1-2; the D is unclear. Germline V CDR1 and CDR2: MGHRA, YSYEKL. The CDR3 covers 11 residues. Between the trimmed V and J ends, which lost 1 base and 8 bases, there was a span of 5 bases. The CDR3 DNA reads TGCGCCAGCAGCCAAGGGAGAGGCTACACCTTC. As protein: CASSQGRGYTF.

Only a few counts were recorded for this clone. The CDR3 loop is CASHRDSYQPQHF. The CDR3, as DNA: TGTGCCAGCCACCGGGACAGTTATCAGCCCCAGCATTTT. The V call is TRBV6-1, the J call TRBJ1-5, with 7 nucleotides matching TRBD1. V gave up 8 bases and J gave up 5 bases; unmatched junction bases: 6. CDR1 is MNHNS and CDR2 is SASEGT in the germline V gene. CDR3 length: 13 residues.

The chain couples TRBV28 to TRBJ1-2, with TRBD1 as a possible D gene (6 bases). Per germline, CDR1 MDHEN and CDR2 SYDVKM. The CDR3 loop spans 14 amino acids. Trimming removed 1 base at V and 7 bases at J, with 13 bases between. The CDR3 protein is CASSLSGTSGGYTF. CDR3 sequence (DNA): TGTGCCAGCAGTTTATCCGGGACATCGGGTGGCTACACCTTC.

V usage is TRBV27 and J usage is TRBJ1-2, with unresolved D. The germline gives CDR1 MNHEY, CDR2 SMNVEV (reference sequence). The V gene lost 4 bases and the J gene lost 3 bases, with 9 bases spanning the gap. The CDR3 extends over 13 amino acids. This CDR3 is CASSSWADYGYTF. CDR3 coding DNA: TGTGCCAGCAGTTCTTGGGCAGACTATGGCTACACCTTC.

The chain carries TRBV30 and TRBJ2-1; D perhaps matches TRBD1 (6 bases). Between the trimmed V and J ends, which lost 5 bases and 4 bases, there was a span of 18 bases. The CDR3 contains 15 residues. Germline V gene data show CDR1 as GTSNPN and CDR2 as SVGIG (reference sequence). In DNA, the CDR3 is TGTGCCTGGGGGGGCGGGCTAGCAATTTACAATGAGCAGTTCTTC. Translation: CAWGGGLAIYNEQFF. Based on the CDR3 plus reference TRBV30 and TRBJ2-1, the full variable domain is SQTIHQWPATLVQPVGSPLSLECTVEGTSNPNLYWYRQAAGRGLQLLFYSVGIGQISSEVPQNLSASRPQDRQFILSSKKLLLSDSGFYLCAWGGGLAIYNEQFFGPGTRLTVL.

The V and J genes are TRBV5-1 and TRBJ2-7, with D perhaps TRBD2 (6 bases). V gave up 2 bases and J gave up 0 bases, with 9 bases separating them. The germline V gene encodes CDR1 SGHRS and CDR2 YFSETQ. The CDR3 runs 14 residues. In nucleotides, the CDR3 is TGCGCCAGCAGCTTTCTAGCGAACTCCTACGAGCAGTACTTC. Its translation: CASSFLANSYEQYF.

In this sample, this clone turned up a few times. In nucleotides, the CDR3 is TGTGCCAGCAGCGTAGACCAGGACAAAAACATTCAGTACTTC. Translating it yields CASSVDQDKNIQYF. This chain joins TRBV9 and TRBJ2-4; D unresolved. The CDR3 is 14 residues long. Germline-derived CDR1 and CDR2 are SGDLS and YYNGEE. V was cut by 0 bases and J by 3 bases, with 7 bases left in between.

This clone was counted between two and nine times. The chain combines TRBV7-9 with TRBJ2-1, with a tentative D call TRBD2 (5 bases). The CDR3 is made up of 16 amino acids. With 5 bases removed from V and 1 base from J, the gap between germline ends came to 15 bases. CDR1 SEHNR and CDR2 FQNEAQ come from the germline V gene (reference sequence). The CDR3: CASSRFTGSSYNEQFF. CDR3 nucleotides: TGTGCCAGCAGCCGGTTCACGGGATCATCCTACAATGAGCAGTTCTTC.